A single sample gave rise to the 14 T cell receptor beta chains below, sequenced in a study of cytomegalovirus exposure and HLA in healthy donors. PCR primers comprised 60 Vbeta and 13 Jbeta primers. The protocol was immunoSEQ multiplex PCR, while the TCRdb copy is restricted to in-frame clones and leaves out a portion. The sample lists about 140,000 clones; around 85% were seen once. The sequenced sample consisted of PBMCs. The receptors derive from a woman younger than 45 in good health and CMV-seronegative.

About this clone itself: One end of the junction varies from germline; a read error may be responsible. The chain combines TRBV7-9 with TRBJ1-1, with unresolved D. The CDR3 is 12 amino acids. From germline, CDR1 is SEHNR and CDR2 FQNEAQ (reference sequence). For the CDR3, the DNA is TGTTCCAGCAGCCCTCTTGCCGGGGAAGCTTTCTTT. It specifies CSSSPLAGEAFF.

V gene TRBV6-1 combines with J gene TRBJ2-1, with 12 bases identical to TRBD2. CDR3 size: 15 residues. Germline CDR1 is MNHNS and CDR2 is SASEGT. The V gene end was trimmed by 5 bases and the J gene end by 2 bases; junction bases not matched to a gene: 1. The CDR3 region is CASSRLAGAYNEQFF. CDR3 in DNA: TGTGCCAGCAGTAGACTAGCGGGAGCCTACAATGAGCAGTTCTTC.

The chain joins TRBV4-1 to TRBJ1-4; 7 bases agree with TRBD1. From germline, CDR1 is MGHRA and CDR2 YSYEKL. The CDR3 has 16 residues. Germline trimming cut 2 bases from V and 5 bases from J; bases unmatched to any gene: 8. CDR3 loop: CASSQNTGALNEKLFF. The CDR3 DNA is TGCGCCAGCAGCCAAAATACAGGGGCCCTCAATGAAAAACTGTTTTTT.

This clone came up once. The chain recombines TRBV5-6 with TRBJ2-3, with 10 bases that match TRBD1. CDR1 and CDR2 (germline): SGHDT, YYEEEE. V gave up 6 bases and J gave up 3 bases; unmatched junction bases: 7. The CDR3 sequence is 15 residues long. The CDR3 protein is CASNVGQGRTDTQYF. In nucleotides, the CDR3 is TGTGCCAGCAACGTGGGACAGGGGAGGACAGATACGCAGTATTTT. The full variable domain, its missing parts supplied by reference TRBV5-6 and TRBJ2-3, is DAGVTQSPTHLIKTRGQQVTLRCSPKSGHDTVSWYQQALGQGPQFIFQYYEEEERQRGNFPDRFSGHQFPNYSSELNVNALLLGDSALYLCASNVGQGRTDTQYFGPGTRLTVL.

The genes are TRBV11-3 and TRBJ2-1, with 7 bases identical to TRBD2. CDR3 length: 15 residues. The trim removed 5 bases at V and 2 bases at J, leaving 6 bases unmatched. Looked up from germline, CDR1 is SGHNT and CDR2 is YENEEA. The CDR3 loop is CASSLGGGPYNEQFF. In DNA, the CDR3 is TGTGCCAGCAGCCTTGGCGGGGGTCCCTACAATGAGCAGTTCTTC.

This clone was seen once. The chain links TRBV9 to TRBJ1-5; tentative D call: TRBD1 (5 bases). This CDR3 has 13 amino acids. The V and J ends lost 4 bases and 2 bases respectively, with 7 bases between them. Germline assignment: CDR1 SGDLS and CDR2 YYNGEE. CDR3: CASSWGGNQPQHF. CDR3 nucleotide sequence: TGTGCCAGCAGCTGGGGGGGCAATCAGCCCCAGCATTTT.

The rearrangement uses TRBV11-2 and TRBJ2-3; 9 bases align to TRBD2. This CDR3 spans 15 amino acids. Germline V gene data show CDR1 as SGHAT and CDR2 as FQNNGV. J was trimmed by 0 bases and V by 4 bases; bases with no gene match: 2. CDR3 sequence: CASSWSGGSTDTQYF. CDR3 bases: TGTGCCAGCAGCTGGAGCGGGGGGAGCACAGATACGCAGTATTTT. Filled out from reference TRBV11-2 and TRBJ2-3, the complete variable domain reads EAGVAQSPRYKIIEKRQSVAFWCNPISGHATLYWYQQILGQGPKLLIQFQNNGVVDDSQLPKDRFSAERLKGVDSTLKIQPAKLEDSAVYLCASSWSGGSTDTQYFGPGTRLTVL.

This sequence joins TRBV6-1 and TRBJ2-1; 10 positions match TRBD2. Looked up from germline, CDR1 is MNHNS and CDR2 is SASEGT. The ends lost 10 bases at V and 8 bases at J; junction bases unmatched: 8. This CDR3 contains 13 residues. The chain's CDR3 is CATLAGVLDEQFF. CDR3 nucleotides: TGTGCCACGCTAGCGGGAGTTTTGGATGAGCAGTTCTTC.

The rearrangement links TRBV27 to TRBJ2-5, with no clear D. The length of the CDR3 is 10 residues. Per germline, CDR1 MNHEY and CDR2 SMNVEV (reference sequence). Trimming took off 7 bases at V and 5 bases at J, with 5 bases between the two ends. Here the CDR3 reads CASTGETQYF. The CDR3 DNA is TGTGCCAGCACAGGCGAGACCCAGTACTTC.

The CDR3 nucleotides read TGCGCCAGCAGCCTCCTTAGCGGGGGGGCGAACACCGGGGAGCTGTTTTTT. It is translated as CASSLLSGGANTGELFF. The chain joins TRBV4-3 to TRBJ2-2, with TRBD2 identical over 11 bases. The CDR3 length is 17 residues. V lost 4 bases and J lost 0; bases outside the gene matches: 4. Germline lookup yields CDR1 LGHNA and CDR2 YSLEER.

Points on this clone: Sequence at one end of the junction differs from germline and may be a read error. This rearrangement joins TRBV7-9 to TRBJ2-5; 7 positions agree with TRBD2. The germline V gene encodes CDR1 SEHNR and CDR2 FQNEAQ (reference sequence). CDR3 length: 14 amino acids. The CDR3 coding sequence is TGTGCCAGCAGCTTAGCGCGGGGGAGGGAGACCCGGTACTTC. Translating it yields CASSLARGRETRYF.

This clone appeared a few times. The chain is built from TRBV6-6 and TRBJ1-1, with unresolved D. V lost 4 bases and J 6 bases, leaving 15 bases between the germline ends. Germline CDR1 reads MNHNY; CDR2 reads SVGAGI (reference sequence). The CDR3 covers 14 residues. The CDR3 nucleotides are TGTGCCAGCAGTTCCGTTAGGTTCGACTCTGAAGCTTTCTTT. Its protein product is CASSSVRFDSEAFF.

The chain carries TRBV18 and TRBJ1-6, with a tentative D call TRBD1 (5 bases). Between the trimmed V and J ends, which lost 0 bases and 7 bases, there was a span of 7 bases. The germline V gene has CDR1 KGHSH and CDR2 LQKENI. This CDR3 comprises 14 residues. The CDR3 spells CASSPPGLNSPLHF. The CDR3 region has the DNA TGTGCCAGCTCACCACCGGGGCTCAATTCACCCCTCCACTTT.

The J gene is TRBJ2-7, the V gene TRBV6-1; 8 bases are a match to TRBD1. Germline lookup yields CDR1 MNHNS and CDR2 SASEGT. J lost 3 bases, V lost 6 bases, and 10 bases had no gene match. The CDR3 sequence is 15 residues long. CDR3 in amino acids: CASRESGTGFYEQYF. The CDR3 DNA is TGTGCCAGCAGGGAGTCCGGGACAGGCTTCTACGAGCAGTACTTC.